This T cell receptor (beta chain) originates from a study of blood T cell repertoires in COVID-19. For the study at large: Both acute and convalescent COVID-19 samples were obtained from the United States, Italy and Spain. The cDNA or gDNA used as material had been derived from T cells, B-cell-depleted T cells, or PBMCs.

In the authors' workflow: Estimation of nucleated cell counts was performed using reference gene primer amplification. Profiling relied on immunoSEQ multiplex PCR, and the TCRdb table lists in-frame clones only, not all of them. V and J calls and clone size are copied from that table; D and trimming were computed from the DNA. The data show 40,000 or so clones, about 90% seen once. The TCR was taken from a human donor in a cohort sampled during active COVID-19. Specimen: peripheral blood.

The CDR3 nucleotides read TGTGCCAGCAGCACCCTTAGACAGGGGGCTGAAGCTTTCTTT. Translation: CASSTLRQGAEAFF. This chain uses TRBV5-4 with TRBJ1-1; the match to TRBD1 covers 9 bases. With 4 bases clipped from V and 6 bases from J, the junction kept 7 bases outside the gene matches. In germline, CDR1 is SGHNT, CDR2 YYREEE (reference sequence). CDR3 length equals 14 residues.